The rows below give T cell receptor beta chains drawn from one sample of a study of cytomegalovirus exposure and HLA in healthy donors. The assay was immunoSEQ multiplex PCR, and TCRdb's table has in-frame clones only and misses some. The profile shows under 200,000 clones, 65% to 70% of them singletons. The source material was PBMCs. The receptors were gathered from a woman younger than 35 in good health and CMV-seropositive. The CDR3 runs from the conserved cysteine through the conserved F or W. A D gene is named only where the DNA matches it firmly. The listing skips clone size in some rows; elsewhere it reads once, few, many or a size class.

d_call clone_size j_call v_call cdr3_aa cdr3_nt
TRBD1 - TRBJ2-3 TRBV13 CASSRTGGPSDTTDTQYF TGTGCCAGCAGCCGTACAGGGGGTCCTTCCGACACCACAGATACGCAGTATTTT
TRBD1 - TRBJ1-6 TRBV27 CASRVGTGPYYNSPLHF TGTGCCAGCAGAGTCGGGACAGGGCCTTACTATAATTCACCCCTCCACTTT
TRBD1 - TRBJ1-2 TRBV15 CATSEPWGRGPGYTF TGTGCCACCAGCGAACCTTGGGGCAGGGGGCCCGGCTACACCTTC
TRBD2 few TRBJ2-1 TRBV9 CASSVGTSFYNEQFF TGTGCCAGCAGCGTAGGGACTAGTTTCTACAATGAGCAGTTCTTC
TRBD2 - TRBJ2-1 TRBV5-1 CASSAGLAITNEQFF TGCGCCAGCAGCGCTGGACTAGCGATCACCAATGAGCAGTTCTTC
- - TRBJ1-5 TRBV28 CASSLEVQRVQPQHF TGTGCCAGCAGTTTAGAAGTACAGAGGGTGCAGCCCCAGCATTTT
- - TRBJ1-2 TRBV5-6 CASRLVRAVDYGYTF TGTGCCAGCAGGCTTGTCAGGGCCGTGGACTATGGCTACACCTTC
- - TRBJ2-6 TRBV5-6 CASSPAGGSGANVLTF TGTGCCAGCAGCCCGGCGGGCGGCTCTGGGGCCAACGTCCTGACTTTC
TRBD1 - TRBJ2-1 TRBV19 CASSIGDRQYNEQFF TGTGCCAGTAGTATCGGGGACAGACAGTACAATGAGCAGTTCTTC
- - TRBJ2-7 TRBV28 CASKPGTGKYEQYF TGTGCCAGCAAGCCCGGAACAGGGAAATACGAGCAGTACTTC
- - TRBJ1-4 TRBV27 CASQDYQTEKLFF TGTGCCAGCCAAGACTACCAGACCGAAAAACTGTTTTTT
TRBD2 - TRBJ2-1 TRBV11-3 CASSLGIFGTSGSNEQFF TGTGCCAGCAGCTTAGGGATCTTCGGGACTAGCGGGAGTAATGAGCAGTTCTTC
TRBD2 few TRBJ2-1 TRBV30 CAWSENGLAGNNEQFF TGTGCCTGGAGCGAAAACGGACTAGCGGGAAACAATGAGCAGTTCTTC
- - TRBJ1-3 TRBV28 CATRTGNRNTIYF TGTGCCACCCGTACAGGGAATAGAAACACCATATATTTT
- - TRBJ1-5 TRBV5-8 CASSIWPHQPQHF TGTGCCAGCAGCATTTGGCCGCATCAGCCCCAGCATTTT
- - TRBJ1-2 TRBV6-5 CASKTGSDYGYTF TGTGCCAGCAAGACAGGTTCGGACTATGGCTACACCTTC
- - TRBJ2-2 TRBV6-5 CASSKPGHLTGELFF TGTGCCAGCAGTAAACCGGGACATCTTACCGGGGAGCTGTTTTTT
TRBD2 few TRBJ2-5 TRBV2 CARTLAGQETQYF TGTGCCAGGACACTAGCGGGGCAAGAGACCCAGTACTTC
- few TRBJ1-5 TRBV30 CAWSRQESQPQHF TGTGCCTGGAGTAGACAGGAATCTCAGCCCCAGCATTTT
TRBD1 - TRBJ1-2 TRBV27 CASSFSGQGAGGYTF TGTGCCAGCAGTTTCTCCGGACAGGGGGCGGGAGGCTACACCTTC
TRBD1 - TRBJ2-1 TRBV10-3 CAIADREYNEQFF TGTGCCATCGCGGACAGGGAATACAATGAGCAGTTCTTC
TRBD1 - TRBJ2-5 TRBV6-1 CASSEAESWDRSLQYF TGTGCCAGCAGTGAAGCGGAGAGTTGGGACAGGTCCCTTCAGTACTTC
- - TRBJ2-7 TRBV6-1 CASLLFRDITYEQYF TGTGCCAGCCTACTCTTCCGGGACATAACCTACGAGCAGTACTTC
- - TRBJ1-1 TRBV10-2 CASTYRTDTYTEAFF TGCGCCAGCACTTACAGGACAGACACATACACTGAAGCTTTCTTT
- few TRBJ2-7 TRBV25-1 CASSAPILRDEQYF TGTGCCAGCAGTGCCCCCATTCTGAGGGACGAGCAGTACTTC
- few TRBJ2-7 TRBV30 CAWSVPGGLYEQYF TGTGCCTGGAGTGTACCGGGGGGCCTGTACGAGCAGTACTTC
- - TRBJ1-5 TRBV29-1 CSVAITGNQPQHF TGCAGCGTTGCCATAACGGGCAATCAGCCCCAGCATTTT
- - TRBJ1-3 TRBV6-5 CASSGAHTIYF TGTGCCAGCAGCGGAGCACACACCATATATTTT
- - TRBJ2-7 TRBV4-1 CASSRDAIAMGYEQYF TGCGCCAGCAGCCGAGACGCGATAGCGATGGGCTACGAGCAGTACTTC
- few TRBJ2-7 TRBV27 CASSLGPSTYEQYF TGTGCCAGCAGTTTAGGGCCGAGCACCTACGAGCAGTACTTC
TRBD2 few TRBJ2-7 TRBV7-8 CASSLVGDYHEQYF TGTGCCAGCAGCTTAGTGGGGGACTACCACGAGCAGTACTTC
- few TRBJ1-2 TRBV6-5 CASSYSQFWGDDGYTF TGTGCCAGCAGTTACTCGCAGTTTTGGGGGGACGATGGCTACACCTTC
- few TRBJ1-2 TRBV6-1 CASTVDIWGVDGYTF TGTGCCAGCACCGTGGATATTTGGGGGGTGGATGGCTACACCTTC
TRBD2 - TRBJ2-1 TRBV5-1 CASSQTLAGNEQFF TGCGCCAGCAGCCAAACTTTAGCGGGAAATGAGCAGTTCTTC
TRBD1 - TRBJ2-7 TRBV18 CASSPGTGRLYEQYF TGTGCCAGCTCACCGGGGACAGGGAGACTATACGAGCAGTACTTC
- - TRBJ2-2 TRBV30 CAWSAADRLMGGELFF TGTGCCTGGAGTGCCGCCGACAGACTTATGGGCGGGGAGCTGTTTTTT
- few TRBJ2-1 TRBV7-9 CASMERGEQFF TGTGCCAGCATGGAACGAGGGGAGCAGTTCTTC
- few TRBJ2-5 TRBV2 CASSEAYGGQETQYF TGTGCCAGCAGTGAAGCGTACGGAGGACAAGAGACCCAGTACTTC
TRBD2 few TRBJ2-7 TRBV27 CASTQLGTSGYRSYEQYF TGTGCCAGCACCCAACTCGGGACTAGCGGGTATCGCTCCTACGAGCAGTACTTC
- - TRBJ2-3 TRBV7-2 CASSPVPLEITDTQYF TGTGCCAGCAGCCCCGTCCCCCTAGAGATCACAGATACGCAGTATTTT
- - TRBJ1-5 TRBV7-6 CASSPDGLRVGGQPQHF TGTGCCAGCAGCCCGGATGGGTTGCGGGTGGGAGGTCAGCCCCAGCATTTT
- - TRBJ2-7 TRBV2 CASSGFEGANYEQYF TGTGCCAGCAGTGGGTTTGAGGGCGCAAATTACGAGCAGTACTTC
- - TRBJ1-1 TRBV15 CATSRGRSNTEAFF TGTGCCACCAGCAGAGGCAGGTCGAACACTGAAGCTTTCTTT